These 10 T cell receptor beta chains were all obtained from the same sample, sequenced in a study of cytomegalovirus exposure and HLA in healthy donors (dated by TCRdb to 2016 to 2017). The method was the immunoSEQ multiplex PCR assay. The multiplex PCR relied on a mix of 60 forward primers for TCR Vbeta segments and 13 reverse primers for TCR Jbeta segments. TCRdb obtained this table from immuneACCESS and retained in-frame rearrangements with V and J assigned. These tables miss some clones; where compared with another copy, unresolved V genes account for less than half of the shortfall, and the remainder is unexplained. A total of 120,000 or so clones appear in this sample, roughly 78% of them only once. The ten top clones hold around 4% of the sample. The sample was PBMCs. These receptors were collected from a young man in good health and CMV-seronegative.

This clone was detected only once. The rearrangement joins TRBV19 to TRBJ2-1; D is unresolved. This CDR3 region has 14 residues. V dropped 11 bases and J dropped 0 bases, with 14 bases sitting between them. Germline loops: CDR1 LNHDA, CDR2 SQIVND (reference sequence). The CDR3 spells CASQAWSSYNEQFF. CDR3 DNA sequence: TGTGCCTCCCAAGCCTGGAGCTCCTACAATGAGCAGTTCTTC.

V gene TRBV7-9 combines with J gene TRBJ2-2; 8 positions agree with TRBD1. Trimming cost V 2 bases and J 5 bases; bases outside gene matches: 13. The V gene's germline CDR1 is SEHNR and CDR2 FQNEAQ (reference sequence). The CDR3 sequence is 18 residues long. The CDR3 loop is CASSLRLQGAMGTGELFF. The CDR3 coding sequence is TGTGCCAGCAGCTTAAGGCTCCAGGGGGCTATGGGGACCGGGGAGCTGTTTTTT. Combining the CDR3 with reference TRBV7-9 and TRBJ2-2 gives the whole variable domain DTGVSQNPRHKITKRGQNVTFRCDPISEHNRLYWYRQTLGQGPEFLTYFQNEAQLEKSRLLSDRFSAERPKGSFSTLEIQRTEQGDSAMYLCASSLRLQGAMGTGELFFGEGSRLTVL.

This clone has only one observation. The chain couples TRBV27 to TRBJ2-1, with 11 positions matching TRBD2. Germline loops: CDR1 MNHEY, CDR2 SMNVEV (reference sequence). The CDR3 extends over 18 amino acids. Germline trimming cut 3 bases from V and 1 base from J; bases unmatched to any gene: 8. CDR3 in amino acids: CASSFLAGGPSSYNEQFF. CDR3 DNA sequence: TGTGCCAGCAGTTTCTTAGCGGGGGGGCCGAGTTCCTACAATGAGCAGTTCTTC.

This chain links TRBV7-9 with TRBJ1-1, with no clear D. Germline V gives CDR1 SEHNR, CDR2 FQNEAQ (reference sequence). The CDR3 consists of 15 residues. The ends were cut back, 4 bases at V and 1 base at J, with 13 bases in the middle. The CDR3 sequence: CASSSPEHRNTEAFF. The CDR3 DNA sequence: TGTGCCAGCAGCTCTCCTGAGCATAGGAACACTGAAGCTTTCTTT.

This clone has only a few counts. The V call is TRBV7-9, the J call TRBJ2-5, with 7 bases aligning to TRBD2. Germline CDR1 and CDR2: SEHNR and FQNEAQ (reference sequence). V shed 5 bases, J shed 2 bases, and the junction held 14 bases outside the gene matches. The CDR3 has 17 residues. CDR3 sequence reads: CASSPSSGGRGQETQYF. CDR3 DNA: TGTGCCAGCAGCCCCAGCTCCGGTGGGCGGGGGCAAGAGACCCAGTACTTC.

This clone was picked up a small number of times. The V call is TRBV4-2, the J call TRBJ2-2; TRBD1 agrees at 11 bases. The J segment lost 0 bases and the V segment lost 3 bases, leaving 0 bases of the junction unmatched. This CDR3 is 16 amino acids long. CDR1 LGHNA and CDR2 YNFKEQ come from the germline V gene. CDR3 sequence: CASSQGQGANTGELFF. CDR3 coding DNA: TGTGCCAGCAGCCAGGGACAGGGGGCGAACACCGGGGAGCTGTTTTTT.

This clone was seen a handful of times. A read error may produce the germline difference seen at one junction end. The V and J genes are TRBV7-9 and TRBJ2-3, with a possible D match to TRBD2 (6 bases). Germline CDR1 is SEHNR and CDR2 is FQNEAQ (reference sequence). CDR3 length: 16 residues. DNA of the CDR3: TGTTCCAGCAGCCCGCTGGGGGAGGATGTCACAGATACGCAGTATTTT. Translated: CSSSPLGEDVTDTQYF.

This sequence joins TRBV2 and TRBJ2-7; 7 bases are a match to TRBD1. Per germline, CDR1 SNHLY and CDR2 FYNNEI. The CDR3 is 15 residues long. With V trimmed by 2 bases and J by 3 bases, 7 bases remained unmatched. The CDR3 coding sequence is TGTGCCAGCAGTGAAAGCTCACAGGGGCTCTACGAGCAGTACTTC. It translates to CASSESSQGLYEQYF.

The chain is built from TRBV7-9 and TRBJ2-3, with 7 positions matching TRBD1. V trimming: 5 bases; J trimming: 2 bases; junction bases outside the gene matches: 13. This CDR3 comprises 17 residues. The germline V gene has CDR1 SEHNR and CDR2 FQNEAQ (reference sequence). The chain's CDR3 is CASSPTTGILPTDTQYF. In DNA, the CDR3 is TGTGCCAGCAGCCCCACGACAGGGATACTTCCCACAGATACGCAGTATTTT. Complete variable domain (other parts from reference TRBV7-9 and TRBJ2-3): DTGVSQNPRHKITKRGQNVTFRCDPISEHNRLYWYRQTLGQGPEFLTYFQNEAQLEKSRLLSDRFSAERPKGSFSTLEIQRTEQGDSAMYLCASSPTTGILPTDTQYFGPGTRLTVL.

This sequence joins TRBV5-1 and TRBJ2-3; D may be TRBD2 (5 bases). Trimming took 5 bases from V and 2 from J, leaving 21 bases between them. CDR3 length: 17 amino acids. CDR1 is SGHRS, CDR2 YFSETQ, per germline. CDR3 sequence (DNA): TGCGCCAGCAGATACGGGGTCGGCACCGGACTCACAGATACGCAGTATTTT. Its protein product is CASRYGVGTGLTDTQYF. The full variable domain, rest sourced from reference TRBV5-1 and TRBJ2-3, is KAGVTQTPRYLIKTRGQQVTLSCSPISGHRSVSWYQQTPGQGLQFLFEYFSETQRNKGNFPGRFSGRQFSNSRSEMNVSTLELGDSALYLCASRYGVGTGLTDTQYFGPGTRLTVL.